This T cell receptor (beta chain) was documented in a study of control samples from healthy donors and cancer patients. Some clones are missing from TCRdb's copy, which holds only in-frame ones; the method was immunoSEQ multiplex PCR. The sample includes 150,000 or so clones, about 94% of them seen just once. The CDR3 runs to 15 residues. From germline, CDR1 is MNHEY and CDR2 SVGAGI. The V and J ends lost 10 bases and 4 bases respectively, with 22 bases between them. J is TRBJ1-1 and V is TRBV6-5, with TRBD1 as a possible D gene (5 bases). Sequencing input: blood. The source of this sequence is a woman aged 60-75 years in good health. The DNA of the CDR3 is TGTGCCACCACCTGCGCTCGGGGGGGGTGCACTGAAGCTTTCTTT. It yields the protein CATTCARGGCTEAFF.